This T cell receptor beta chain is drawn from a study of T cells in Graves' hyperthyroidism and ophthalmopathy. Amplification targeted TCR beta CDR3 regions from RNA transcripts. During a first-round RT-PCR of the TCR CDR3, the HTBI primer set was used. TCRdb re-derived calls from the multiplex PCR reads in MiXCR, one entry per CDR3 protein. The sample holds about 400,000 distinct CDR3 sequences, around 15% seen once. Note on this clonotype: Its antigen is currently unknown.

Diagnosing involved the use of clinical symptoms, serum thyroxine and TRAb, thyroid ultrasound and orbital computed tomography. CDR1 and CDR2 (germline): SEHNR, FQNEAQ (reference sequence). V was trimmed by 7 bases and J by 10 bases, leaving 19 bases between them. The CDR3 runs 13 residues. Study-wide findings and caveats: In blood, most of the thyroid clonotypes expanded above 0.001 were also present.

This clonotype was obtained from a man aged 45-60 years with Graves' ophthalmopathy. The sample was blood. This rearrangement joins TRBV7-9 to TRBJ1-1; perhaps TRBD1 as D (5 bases). DNA for the CDR3: TGTGCCAGCATTACAAGCGGGGGGAGCAGAGCTTTCTTT. Encoded protein: CASITSGGSRAFF.